The clone carrying this TCR beta chain came up once. The sample is drawn from a study of blood T cell repertoires in COVID-19. For the study at large: Both acute and convalescent COVID-19 samples were obtained from the United States, Italy and Spain.

This CDR3 comprises 14 residues. The germline V gene has CDR1 SGHVS and CDR2 FNYEAQ. V lost 4 bases and J 5 bases, leaving 13 bases between the germline ends. Authors' analysis steps: Amplified reference gene primers provided the basis for estimating nucleated cell counts. TCRdb keeps only in-frame clones here, not all; method: immunoSEQ multiplex PCR. V and J calls and clone size are given by that table; D and trimming were obtained from the DNA. This sample has approximately 72,000 clones; more than 75% occur once, and the top ten carry 13%. This clonotype originated in a woman aged 55-69 years with acute or convalescent COVID-19. This chain uses TRBV7-6 with TRBJ2-3, with D tentatively TRBD2 (6 bases). The sequenced material came from peripheral blood. CDR3 amino acids: CASSSLSSGDTQYF. The CDR3 bases are TGTGCCAGCAGCTCCCTTAGTAGCGGAGATACGCAGTATTTT.